This T cell receptor (beta chain) was captured by sequencing in a study of cytomegalovirus exposure and HLA in healthy donors. It was with 60 Vbeta and 13 Jbeta primers that the PCR ran. Method: immunoSEQ multiplex PCR; TCRdb's copy keeps in-frame clones and lacks some. The data show 62,000 or so clones, over 75% seen once. Germline loops: CDR1 MGHRA, CDR2 YSYEKL. This CDR3 is 16 amino acids long. V gave up 4 bases and J gave up 1 base; unmatched junction bases: 6. Material for sequencing was PBMCs. This chain connects TRBV4-1 to TRBJ2-5, with TRBD2 identical over 10 bases. The sequence derives from a man younger than 35 in good health and CMV-seronegative. CDR3 bases: TGCGCCAGCAGCCCTTCTAGCGGGGGTACCCAAGAGACCCAGTACTTC. Protein: CASSPSSGGTQETQYF.